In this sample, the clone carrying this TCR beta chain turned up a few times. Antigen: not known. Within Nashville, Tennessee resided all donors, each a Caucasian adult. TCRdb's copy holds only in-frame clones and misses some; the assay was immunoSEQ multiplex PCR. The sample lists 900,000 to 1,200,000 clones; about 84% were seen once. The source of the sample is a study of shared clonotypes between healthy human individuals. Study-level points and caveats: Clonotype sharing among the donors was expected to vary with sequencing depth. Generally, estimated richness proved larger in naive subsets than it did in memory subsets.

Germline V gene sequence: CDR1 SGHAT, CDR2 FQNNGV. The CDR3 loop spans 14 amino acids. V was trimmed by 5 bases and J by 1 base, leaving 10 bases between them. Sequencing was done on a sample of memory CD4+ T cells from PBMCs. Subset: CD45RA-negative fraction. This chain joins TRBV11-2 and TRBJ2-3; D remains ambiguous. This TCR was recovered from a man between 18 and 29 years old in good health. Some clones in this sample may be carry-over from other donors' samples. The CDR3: CASSPSRRTDTQYF. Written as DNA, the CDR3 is TGTGCCAGCAGCCCGAGCCGGCGCACAGATACGCAGTATTTT.